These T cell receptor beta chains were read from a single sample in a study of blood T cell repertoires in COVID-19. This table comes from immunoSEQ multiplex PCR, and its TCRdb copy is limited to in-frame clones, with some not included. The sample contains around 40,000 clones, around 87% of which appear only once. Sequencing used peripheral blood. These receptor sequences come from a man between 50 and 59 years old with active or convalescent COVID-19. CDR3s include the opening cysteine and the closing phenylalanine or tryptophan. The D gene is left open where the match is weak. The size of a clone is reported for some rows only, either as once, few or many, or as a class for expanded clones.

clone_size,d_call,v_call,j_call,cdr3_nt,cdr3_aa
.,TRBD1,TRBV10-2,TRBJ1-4,TGCGCCAGCAGGGCGACAGGGCAGGATGAAAAACTGTTTTTT,CASRATGQDEKLFF
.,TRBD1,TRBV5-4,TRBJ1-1,TGTGCCAGCAGCTTGGAGACAGGGGTTGGTGGCACTGAAGCTTTCTTT,CASSLETGVGGTEAFF
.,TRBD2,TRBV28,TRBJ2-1,TGTGCCAGCAGTGAACTAGCGGGGACGGGGAATGAGCAGTTCTTC,CASSELAGTGNEQFF
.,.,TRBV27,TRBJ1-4,TGTGCCAGCAGTTTAGGGGGGGCGTACCGTGAAAAACTGTTTTTT,CASSLGGAYREKLFF
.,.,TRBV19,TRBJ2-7,TGTGCCAGTAGTATCCGCTCTCTTCGTCAAAAGGGGGACTACGAGCAGTACTTC,CASSIRSLRQKGDYEQYF
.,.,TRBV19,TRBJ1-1,TGTGCCAGTAGTATAGGAGGGTGGAGGACTGAAGCTTTCTTT,CASSIGGWRTEAFF
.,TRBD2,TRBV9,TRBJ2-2,TGTGCCAGCAGCGTAGTTAGCGGGAGAAACACCGGGGAGCTGTTTTTT,CASSVVSGRNTGELFF
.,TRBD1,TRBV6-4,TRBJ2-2,TGTGCCAGCAGTGAACAGGGGACCTCGAACACCGGGGAGCTGTTTTTT,CASSEQGTSNTGELFF
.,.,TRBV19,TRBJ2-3,TGTGCCAGTAGTGGTGGAGGGGGCACAGATACGCAGTATTTT,CASSGGGGTDTQYF
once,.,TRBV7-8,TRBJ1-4,TGTGCCAGCAGCACAACAGGGTTGACTAATGAAAAACTGTTTTTT,CASSTTGLTNEKLFF
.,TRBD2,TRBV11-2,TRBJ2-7,TGTGCCAGCAGCTTAGTGGGTATTGCGGGAGGAGGTGGCGAGCAGTACTTC,CASSLVGIAGGGGEQYF
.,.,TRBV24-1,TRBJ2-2,TGTGCCACCAGTCGTGCAGGGGTTCTGGCCGGGGAGCTGTTTTTT,CATSRAGVLAGELFF
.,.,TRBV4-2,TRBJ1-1,TGTGCCAGCAGCCAAGATTCCAAGAACACTGAAGCTTTCTTT,CASSQDSKNTEAFF
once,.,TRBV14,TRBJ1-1,TGTGCCAGCAGCCCCATCCGGGACTCTCCTTTGGGAACTGAAGCTTTCTTT,CASSPIRDSPLGTEAFF
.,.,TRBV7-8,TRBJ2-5,TGTGCCAGCAGCTCTCGGAGGGGGGCGGGAGAGAGTGGGACCCAGTACTTC,CASSSRRGAGESGTQYF
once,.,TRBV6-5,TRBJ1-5,TGTGCCAGCAGTTACTTCCGGGGGTATCAGCCCCAGCATTTT,CASSYFRGYQPQHF